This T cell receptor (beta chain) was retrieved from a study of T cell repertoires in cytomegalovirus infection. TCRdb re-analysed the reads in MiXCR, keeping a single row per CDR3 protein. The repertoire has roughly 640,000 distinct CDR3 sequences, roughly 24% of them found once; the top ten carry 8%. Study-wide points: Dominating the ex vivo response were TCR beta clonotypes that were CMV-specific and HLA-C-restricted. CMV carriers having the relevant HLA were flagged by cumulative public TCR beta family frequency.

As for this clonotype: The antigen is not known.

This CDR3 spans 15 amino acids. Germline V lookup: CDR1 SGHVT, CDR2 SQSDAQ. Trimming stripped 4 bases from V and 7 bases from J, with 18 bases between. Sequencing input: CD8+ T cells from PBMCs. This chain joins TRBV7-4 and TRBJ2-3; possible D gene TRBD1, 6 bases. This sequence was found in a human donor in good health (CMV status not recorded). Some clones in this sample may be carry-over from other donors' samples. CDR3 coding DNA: TGTGCCAGCAGCTCGTACAGGGAAGTGGGGCATACGCAGTATTTT. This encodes CASSSYREVGHTQYF. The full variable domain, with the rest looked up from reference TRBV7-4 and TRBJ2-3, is GAGVSQSPRYKVAKRGRDVALRCDSISGHVTLYWYRQTLGQGSEVLTYSQSDAQRDKSGRPSGRFSAERPERSVSTLKIQRTEQGDSAVYLCASSSYREVGHTQYFGPGTRLTVL.